This T cell receptor (beta chain) derives from a study of shared clonotypes between healthy human individuals. Study conclusions and caveats: Tissue TCR repertoires likely differ from these blood-only repertoires.

Deep was the level at which the assay was run. This table comes from immunoSEQ multiplex PCR, and its TCRdb copy is limited to in-frame clones, with some not included. The sample lists about 1.5 million clones, approximately 98% occurring once. A note on this clone: As yet, its antigen is unknown.

Donors were healthy HIV-negative adults without recently reported acute infections or vaccinations. The V gene lost 3 bases and the J gene lost 0 bases, with 19 bases spanning the gap. Germline CDR1 reads SGHNT; CDR2 reads YYREEE (reference sequence). There are 17 residues in the CDR3. Sequenced material: naive CD4+ T cells sorted from blood. Specified subset: CD45RA+ positively selected. This receptor was identified in a man under 40 in good health. The chain employs TRBV5-4 and TRBJ2-7, with D possibly being TRBD2 (6 bases). In nucleotides, the CDR3 is TGTGCCAGCAGCTGGGGATGGGGTAGCGGAACCTCCTACGAGCAGTACTTC. It is translated as CASSWGWGSGTSYEQYF.